This TCR beta chain was obtained from a study of blood T cell repertoires in COVID-19. On the study more broadly: Sites in the United States, Italy and Spain provided acute and convalescent COVID-19 samples. T cells, B-cell-depleted T cells, or PBMCs supplied cDNA or gDNA.

Germline V gene data show CDR1 as SNHLY and CDR2 as FYNNEI. Trimming cost V 6 bases and J 2 bases, with 26 bases left between them. The CDR3 is made up of 19 amino acids. The authors' processing: Estimation of nucleated cell counts was performed using reference gene primer amplification. Repertoires were generated with immunoSEQ multiplex PCR, while TCRdb's copy carries only in-frame clones and drops some. V, J and clone size derive from that table, while D and trimming were established from the DNA sequence. This sample has 130,000 or so clones; about nine tenths occur once, and the top ten carry less than 5%.

The sample was peripheral blood. The V call is TRBV2, the J call TRBJ1-5; D is uncertain. This clonotype originated in a man in his forties or fifties with acute or convalescent COVID-19. The CDR3: CASSGRKKPGTEGNQPQHF. CDR3 in DNA: TGTGCCAGCAGCGGACGAAAAAAACCGGGCACGGAGGGCAATCAGCCCCAGCATTTT.